This T cell receptor (beta chain) came from a study of T cells in Graves' hyperthyroidism and ophthalmopathy. The study excluded patients with uncontrolled infection, other autoimmune disease, pregnancy or lactation. Diagnoses rested on clinical symptoms, serum thyroxine and TRAb, thyroid ultrasound and orbital computed tomography. The CDR3 regions of TCR beta were amplified from RNA transcripts. HTBI primers were the set used in a first-round RT-PCR of the TCR CDR3. TCRdb analysed the multiplex PCR reads with MiXCR anew, one entry per CDR3 protein. The sample consists of over 450,000 distinct CDR3 sequences, roughly 14% of them appearing once. The table lists this clonotype with many counts. The CDR3 length is 13 residues. Trimming removed 4 bases at V and 5 bases at J, with 6 bases between.

The chain recombines TRBV12-3 or TRBV12-4 with TRBJ1-6; D is ambiguous. The TCR sequence derives from a woman aged 18-29 years with Graves' hyperthyroidism. The sample comprised blood. The DNA for the CDR3 is TGTGCCAGCAGTTGGGGAGATAATTCACCCCTCCACTTT. Its protein is CASSWGDNSPLHF.